The entry below describes one T cell receptor beta chain. Germline V CDR1 and CDR2: SQVTM, ANQGSEA. V dropped 4 bases and J dropped 4 bases, with 13 bases sitting between them. The CDR3 length is 14 residues. The data are from a study of blood T cell repertoires in COVID-19. The authors' processing: Nucleated cell counts were estimated from reference gene primer amplification. Measured with immunoSEQ multiplex PCR; TCRdb has only the in-frame clones, and not every one. The V and J calls and clone size are taken from that table; D and trimming were inferred from the DNA. The sample lists approximately 300,000 clones, around 85% occurring once. Cohorts were determined from participant-reported clinical history. Up to 2 weeks before entering the study, exposed participants had met a COVID-19 case.

The sequenced sample was PBMCs or T cells enriched from blood (not recorded which). The gene calls are TRBV29-1 and TRBJ1-4, with D maybe TRBD1 (5 bases). The TCR sequence derives from a woman in her thirties who had been exposed to COVID-19. The CDR3 region has the DNA TGCAGCGTTGTGGGGGGAGAGTTTAATGAAAAACTGTTTTTT. Residues: CSVVGGEFNEKLFF.